One sample yielded the 23 T cell receptor beta chains listed below, sequenced in a study of blood T cell repertoires in COVID-19. Assay used: immunoSEQ multiplex PCR; TCRdb lists only in-frame clones, some missing. This sample has roughly 400,000 clones; approximately 90% occur once, and the top ten carry about 1.5%. Sequencing was carried out using PBMCs or T cells enriched from blood (not recorded which). These receptors all come from a woman in her late teens or twenties who had been exposed to COVID-19.

The chain recombines TRBV6-2 or TRBV6-3 with TRBJ1-2, with D uncertain. Germline loops: CDR1 MNHEY, CDR2 SVGEGT. The CDR3 sequence is 11 residues long. V lost 2 bases, J lost 10 bases, and 8 bases lay in between. CDR3 bases: TGTGCCAGCAGTTACGCCATAGACTACACCTTC. This codes for CASSYAIDYTF.

The chain carries TRBV5-1 and TRBJ1-1; D is uncertain. V was shortened by 1 base and J by 0 bases, with 7 bases between the two germline ends. CDR1 is SGHRS and CDR2 is YFSETQ in the germline V gene. This CDR3 region has 14 residues. The CDR3 sequence is CASSLTEMNTEAFF. The CDR3, as DNA: TGCGCCAGCAGCTTGACAGAGATGAACACTGAAGCTTTCTTT.

The rearrangement uses TRBV5-1 and TRBJ1-5; D gene ambiguous. The ends were cut back, 0 bases at V and 6 bases at J, with 10 bases in the middle. The CDR3 length is 14 residues. Germline values: CDR1 SGHRS, CDR2 YFSETQ. The CDR3 loop is CASSLATGVQPQHF. For the CDR3, the DNA is TGCGCCAGCAGCTTGGCCACCGGGGTTCAGCCCCAGCATTTT. Complete variable domain (other parts from reference TRBV5-1 and TRBJ1-5): KAGVTQTPRYLIKTRGQQVTLSCSPISGHRSVSWYQQTPGQGLQFLFEYFSETQRNKGNFPGRFSGRQFSNSRSEMNVSTLELGDSALYLCASSLATGVQPQHFGDGTRLSIL.

This clone was detected once. The J gene is TRBJ1-2, the V gene TRBV28; D might be TRBD1 (5 bases). The CDR3 length is 13 residues. Germline loops: CDR1 MDHEN, CDR2 SYDVKM. V was pared by 4 bases and J by 2 bases, with 8 bases between. CDR3 coding DNA: TGTGCCAGCAGTTGGGACTCAAACTATGGCTACACCTTC. It yields the protein CASSWDSNYGYTF.

The J gene is TRBJ2-2, the V gene TRBV9; D is undetermined. This CDR3 contains 15 residues. Trimming stripped 2 bases from V and 0 bases from J, with 8 bases between. CDR1 and CDR2 (germline): SGDLS, YYNGEE. As DNA, the CDR3 is TGTGCCAGCAGCGTGCTTCAGTCGAACACCGGGGAGCTGTTTTTT. It yields the protein CASSVLQSNTGELFF.

A note on this clone: The conserved final phenylalanine or tryptophan is absent from the CDR3, which likely points to a read error. It is unclear where the CDR3 begins or ends on the DNA, so no DNA is shown, and the CDR3 is as TCRdb lists it. The gene calls are TRBV15 and TRBJ2-7; TRBD1, the D gene given by the table, was not confirmed from the DNA. Germline V CDR1 and CDR2: LNHNV, YYDKDF (reference sequence). Termini included, the CDR3 measures 12 amino acids. CDR3 in amino acids: CATSRGPGHPAY.

This chain links TRBV7-9 with TRBJ2-7, with a weak D call TRBD1 (5 bases). This CDR3 comprises 14 residues. Germline CDR1 reads SEHNR; CDR2 reads FQNEAQ (reference sequence). V gave up 4 bases and J gave up 0 bases, with 10 bases separating them. In DNA, the CDR3 is TGTGCCAGCAGCTCCGGACAAGACTCCTACGAGCAGTACTTC. Translation gives CASSSGQDSYEQYF.

The J gene is TRBJ2-7, the V gene TRBV28; D uncertain. CDR3 length: 14 residues. Looked up from germline, CDR1 is MDHEN and CDR2 is SYDVKM. Trimming removed 3 bases from V and 1 base from J, with 10 bases in between. The CDR3 nucleotides read TGTGCCAGCAGTTTCAGCGACGGATCCTACGAGCAGTACTTC. Amino acid sequence: CASSFSDGSYEQYF.

This clone appeared a single time. V and J are TRBV28 and TRBJ2-1; weak D call: TRBD2 (6 bases). Germline values: CDR1 MDHEN, CDR2 SYDVKM. V was cut by 6 bases and J by 7 bases, with 16 bases left in between. The CDR3 extends over 14 amino acids. CDR3 in amino acids: CASRLIAEWNEQFF. The CDR3 DNA reads TGTGCCAGCAGGCTCATAGCGGAGTGGAATGAGCAGTTCTTC.

This clone has just one count. The rearrangement links TRBV18 to TRBJ2-5; D perhaps matches TRBD2 (7 bases). This CDR3 is built from 16 residues. V was pared by 1 base and J by 5 bases, with 17 bases between. Germline values: CDR1 KGHSH, CDR2 LQKENI. The CDR3 is CASSPLGGGVGETQYF. DNA of the CDR3: TGTGCCAGCTCACCACTCGGCGGGGGCGTGGGGGAGACCCAGTACTTC.

This clone was seen just once. This chain connects TRBV28 to TRBJ2-1; TRBD2 is a possible D gene (5 bases). Trimming took off 5 bases at V and 12 bases at J, with 11 bases between the two ends. Germline lookup yields CDR1 MDHEN and CDR2 SYDVKM. The CDR3 is 11 residues long. CDR3 region: CASSARGSQFF. Written as DNA, the CDR3 is TGTGCCAGCAGTGCTCGGGGTTCGCAGTTCTTC.

The CDR3 is CASSPARGSRSGNTIYF. In nucleotides, the CDR3 is TGTGCCAGCTCACCCGCGCGGGGGTCCCGCTCTGGAAACACCATATATTTT. The rearrangement joins TRBV18 to TRBJ1-3; possibly TRBD1 for D (5 bases). V dropped 3 bases and J dropped 0 bases, with 15 bases sitting between them. From germline, CDR1 is KGHSH and CDR2 LQKENI. The CDR3 runs 17 residues.

This clone was found a few times. The rearrangement uses TRBV3-1 (or the pseudogene TRBV3-2) and TRBJ2-7; TRBD1 might be the D (6 bases). The V end lost 5 bases, the J end lost 5 bases, and 16 bases lay between the germline ends. The CDR3 contains 14 residues. Germline V gene sequence: CDR1 LGHDT, CDR2 YNNKEL (reference sequence). Written as DNA, the CDR3 is TGTGCCAGCAGCAAAACAGGGTGGAGGAACGAGCAGTACTTC. Protein product: CASSKTGWRNEQYF.

This chain connects TRBV3-1 (or the pseudogene TRBV3-2) to TRBJ1-2; 10 bases align to TRBD1. Germline V gives CDR1 LGHDT, CDR2 YNNKEL (reference sequence). CDR3 length equals 14 residues. V trimming: 6 bases; J trimming: 7 bases; junction bases outside the gene matches: 8. CDR3 nucleotide sequence: TGTGCCAGCAGACCGGAGGGACAGGGGATTGGCTACACCTTC. Its protein is CASRPEGQGIGYTF.

A few counts support this clone. The chain is built from TRBV28 and TRBJ2-7; 9 nucleotides line up with TRBD1. The CDR3 has 13 residues. J was trimmed by 3 bases and V by 6 bases; bases with no gene match: 3. Germline CDR1 reads MDHEN; CDR2 reads SYDVKM. The CDR3 reads CASRTGGDYEQYF. In DNA, the CDR3 is TGTGCCAGCAGGACAGGGGGTGACTACGAGCAGTACTTC. Combining the CDR3 with reference TRBV28 and TRBJ2-7 gives the whole variable domain DVKVTQSSRYLVKRTGEKVFLECVQDMDHENMFWYRQDPGLGLRLIYFSYDVKMKEKGDIPEGYSVSREKKERFSLILESASTNQTSMYLCASRTGGDYEQYFGPGTRLTVT.

The V and J genes are TRBV9 and TRBJ1-1; D is unclear. V gave up 0 bases and J gave up 1 base, with 4 bases separating them. Per germline, CDR1 SGDLS and CDR2 YYNGEE. The CDR3 is made up of 13 amino acids. The CDR3 loop is CASSVERNTEAFF. The CDR3 DNA reads as TGTGCCAGCAGCGTAGAGCGGAACACTGAAGCTTTCTTT.

The rearrangement links TRBV10-1 to TRBJ2-7; TRBD2 might be the D (5 bases). This CDR3 contains 14 residues. Germline loops: CDR1 WNHNN, CDR2 SYGVQD (reference sequence). V lost 4 bases, J lost 4 bases, and 14 bases lay in between. CDR3 region: CASSVLADGYEQYF. The CDR3 DNA reads TGCGCCAGCAGTGTCCTAGCCGACGGTTACGAGCAGTACTTC.

This chain uses TRBV3-1 (or the pseudogene TRBV3-2) with TRBJ1-1, with TRBD1 identical over 7 bases. There are 13 residues in the CDR3. Unmatched junction bases numbered 3, after V lost 4 bases and J lost 4 bases. The germline V gene has CDR1 LGHDT and CDR2 YNNKEL (reference sequence). The CDR3 loop is CASSLGQPTEAFF. For the CDR3, the DNA is TGTGCCAGCAGCCTGGGACAGCCCACTGAAGCTTTCTTT.

V gene TRBV3-1 (or the pseudogene TRBV3-2) combines with J gene TRBJ2-1; D gene uncertain. This CDR3 has 15 residues. V dropped 1 base and J dropped 0 bases, with 7 bases sitting between them. CDR1 LGHDT and CDR2 YNNKEL come from the germline V gene (reference sequence). CDR3 amino acids: CASSQAVLSYNEQFF. For the CDR3, the DNA is TGTGCCAGCAGCCAAGCGGTCCTCTCCTACAATGAGCAGTTCTTC.

Points on this clone: Mismatch with germline at one junction end may stem from a read error. The V gene is TRBV3-1 (or the pseudogene TRBV3-2), the J gene TRBJ2-2; TRBD1 aligns across 9 bases. This CDR3 region has 13 residues. In germline, CDR1 is LGHDT, CDR2 YNNKEL (reference sequence). CDR3 residues: CASSQVPGTGLDF. For the CDR3, the DNA is TGTGCCAGCAGCCAAGTTCCCGGGACAGGGCTTGACTTT.

J is TRBJ2-1 and V is TRBV10-3, with D perhaps TRBD2 (5 bases). CDR1 ENHRY and CDR2 SYGVKD come from the germline V gene. The CDR3 consists of 12 residues. V was trimmed by 11 bases and J by 3 bases, leaving 11 bases between them. DNA for the CDR3: TGTGCCTCTAGCATCCTCTACAATGAGCAGTTCTTC. Residues: CASSILYNEQFF.

The chain has TRBV19 and TRBJ1-1; 8 positions agree with TRBD1. This CDR3 is 18 amino acids long. The germline V gene encodes CDR1 LNHDA and CDR2 SQIVND (reference sequence). The V and J ends lost 5 bases and 0 bases, in that order; junction bases with no gene match: 14. This chain's CDR3 is CASSLSWDRIIMNTEAFF. CDR3 DNA sequence: TGTGCCAGTAGTCTATCGTGGGACAGGATAATCATGAACACTGAAGCTTTCTTT. Filled out from reference TRBV19 and TRBJ1-1, the complete variable domain reads DGGITQSPKYLFRKEGQNVTLSCEQNLNHDAMYWYRQDPGQGLRLIYYSQIVNDFQKGDIAEGYSVSREKKESFPLTVTSAQKNPTAFYLCASSLSWDRIIMNTEAFFGQGTRLTVV.

Only a few counts were recorded for this clone. The chain carries TRBV28 and TRBJ1-6, with D unresolved. The ends were cut back, 6 bases at V and 6 bases at J, with 3 bases in the middle. The germline V gene has CDR1 MDHEN and CDR2 SYDVKM. The CDR3 consists of 11 residues. In DNA form, the CDR3 reads TGTGCCAGCAGCCTTAATTCACCCCTCCACTTT. It specifies CASSLNSPLHF.